The present T cell receptor (beta chain) was sequenced within a study of PD-1 blockade in classical Hodgkin lymphoma. As for time point: cycle 4 day 1 (C4D1), after around six weeks of nivolumab. All the patients suffered relapse after autologous stem cell transplantation, and brentuximab vedotin exposure differed. The V segment lost 2 bases and the J segment 3 bases; nucleotides outside the gene matches: 7. CDR1 and CDR2 from the germline V gene are SGHRS and YFSETQ. This CDR3 is built from 15 residues. Sequencing was performed with immunoSEQ multiplex PCR; in TCRdb, only in-frame clones are kept and a portion is missing. The table includes about 41,000 clones, 69% detected once.

Specimen: peripheral blood mononuclear cells (PBMCs), collected before the fourth cycle of nivolumab. This clonotype originated in a human donor with classical Hodgkin lymphoma. The chain couples TRBV5-1 to TRBJ2-7; the match to TRBD1 covers 8 bases. The CDR3 loop reads CASSLGQGLIYEQYF. The DNA of the CDR3 is TGCGCCAGCAGCTTAGGACAGGGCCTTATCTACGAGCAGTACTTC.